The 10 T cell receptor beta chains presented below share a single source sample, sequenced in a study of blood T cell repertoires in COVID-19. Some clones are missing from TCRdb's copy, which holds only in-frame ones; the method was immunoSEQ multiplex PCR. The table has some 150,000 clones, 75% to 80% seen once. The sequenced sample consisted of peripheral blood. All receptors derive from an elderly woman with acute or convalescent COVID-19.

V and J are TRBV7-9 and TRBJ2-3; D unclear. Germline CDR1 and CDR2: SEHNR and FQNEAQ (reference sequence). Deletions cut 10 bases from V and 6 bases from J, with 5 bases between. The CDR3 consists of 9 residues. Here the CDR3 DNA reads TGTGCCACCTCCGATACGCAGTATTTT. Translation gives CATSDTQYF.

The chain combines TRBV6-6 with TRBJ1-1, with D perhaps TRBD1 (5 bases). V gave up 6 bases and J gave up 5 bases, with 19 bases separating them. The CDR3 runs 15 residues. Germline V gene data show CDR1 as MNHNY and CDR2 as SVGAGI (reference sequence). CDR3: CASRRGEAGGTEAFF. The CDR3 DNA reads as TGTGCCAGCAGGAGGGGCGAGGCCGGGGGGACTGAAGCTTTCTTT.

This sequence joins TRBV6-5 and TRBJ1-1, with D possibly TRBD1 on 5 matching bases. This CDR3 spans 14 amino acids. Germline V gene lookup returns CDR1 MNHEY and CDR2 SVGAGI. Trimming took 2 bases from V and 8 from J, leaving 15 bases between them. CDR3 coding DNA: TGTGCCAGCAGTTACGCGTCAGGGCATACGGAAGCTTTCTTT. This gives the protein CASSYASGHTEAFF.

This chain joins TRBV18 and TRBJ1-1, with D maybe TRBD1 (6 bases). The CDR3 spans 14 residues. The V and J ends lost 0 bases and 8 bases respectively, with 13 bases between them. The V gene's germline CDR1 is KGHSH and CDR2 LQKENI. CDR3 in amino acids: CASSPPGAAREAFF. CDR3 in DNA: TGTGCCAGCTCACCACCGGGGGCAGCCCGGGAAGCTTTCTTT.

The chain uses TRBV5-5 and TRBJ1-4; TRBD1 matches at 7 bases. The CDR3 length is 13 residues. V dropped 4 bases and J dropped 8; count of bases not matched to a gene: 5. CDR1 SGHKS and CDR2 YYEKEE come from the germline V gene (reference sequence). The CDR3 DNA is TGTGCCAGCAGCCGGGACAGAGAAGAAAAACTGTTTTTT. This translates into CASSRDREEKLFF.

This rearrangement joins TRBV5-4 to TRBJ1-2; TRBD1 matches at 8 bases. CDR1 and CDR2 from the germline V gene are SGHNT and YYREEE (reference sequence). The trim removed 3 bases at V and 8 bases at J, leaving 6 bases unmatched. This CDR3 spans 13 amino acids. The CDR3 coding sequence is TGTGCCAGCAGCTCGGGACAGGTGCCCGGCTACACCTTC. Translated, it gives CASSSGQVPGYTF. Full variable domain (remainder filled in from reference TRBV5-4 and TRBJ1-2): ETGVTQSPTHLIKTRGQQVTLRCSSQSGHNTVSWYQQALGQGPQFIFQYYREEENGRGNFPPRFSGLQFPNYSSELNVNALELDDSALYLCASSSGQVPGYTFGSGTRLTVV.

This chain connects TRBV11-2 to TRBJ1-2, with TRBD1 as a possible D gene (6 bases). Germline V gives CDR1 SGHAT, CDR2 FQNNGV. The ends were cut back, 6 bases at V and 2 bases at J, with 19 bases in the middle. The CDR3 consists of 16 residues. CDR3 in amino acids: CASSQDAGTSNYGYTF. The CDR3 nucleotides are TGTGCCAGCAGTCAAGATGCCGGGACATCCAACTATGGCTACACCTTC. The full variable domain, its missing parts supplied by reference TRBV11-2 and TRBJ1-2, is EAGVAQSPRYKIIEKRQSVAFWCNPISGHATLYWYQQILGQGPKLLIQFQNNGVVDDSQLPKDRFSAERLKGVDSTLKIQPAKLEDSAVYLCASSQDAGTSNYGYTFGSGTRLTVV.

This clone was counted between two and nine times. J is TRBJ1-2 and V is TRBV6-5; weak D call: TRBD1 (5 bases). Germline CDR1 and CDR2: MNHEY and SVGAGI. V lost 7 bases and J lost 2, with 14 bases in between. This CDR3 spans 14 amino acids. The CDR3 nucleotides are TGTGCCAGCACCCAGGACACCTACAACTATGGCTACACCTTC. Its translation: CASTQDTYNYGYTF.

The chain is built from TRBV3-1 (or the pseudogene TRBV3-2) and TRBJ1-2, with TRBD1 identical over 10 bases. In germline, CDR1 is LGHDT, CDR2 YNNKEL (reference sequence). This CDR3 has 16 amino acids. V was pared by 1 base and J by 3 bases, with 5 bases of the junction left unmatched. DNA for the CDR3: TGTGCCAGCAGCCAAGTCGACAGGGGGCCGGACTATGGCTACACCTTC. Translated, it gives CASSQVDRGPDYGYTF.

This chain uses TRBV10-1 with TRBJ1-1; D perhaps matches TRBD1 (5 bases). Deletions cut 6 bases from V and 7 bases from J, with 24 bases between. CDR1 and CDR2 (germline): WNHNN, SYGVQD (reference sequence). The CDR3 is made up of 16 amino acids. The CDR3 region is CASSQGQGAAVSEAFF. The CDR3, as DNA: TGCGCCAGCAGCCAGGGTCAGGGCGCTGCAGTAAGTGAAGCTTTCTTT.